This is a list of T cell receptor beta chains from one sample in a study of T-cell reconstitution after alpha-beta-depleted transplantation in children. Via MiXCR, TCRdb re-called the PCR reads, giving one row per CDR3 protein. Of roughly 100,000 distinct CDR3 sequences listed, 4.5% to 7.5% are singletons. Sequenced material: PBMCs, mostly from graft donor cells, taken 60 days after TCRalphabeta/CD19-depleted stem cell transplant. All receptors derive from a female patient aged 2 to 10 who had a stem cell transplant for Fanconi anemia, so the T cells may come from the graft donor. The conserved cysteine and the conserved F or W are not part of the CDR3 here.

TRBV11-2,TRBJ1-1,ASSSREVWLNTEAF
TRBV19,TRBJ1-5,ASSFPGNQPQH
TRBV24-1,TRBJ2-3,GASDWSTDTQY
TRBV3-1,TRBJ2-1,ASSLPASISYNEQF
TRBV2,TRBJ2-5,ASSEVSGRVGETQY
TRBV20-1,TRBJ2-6,SASRDTNVLT
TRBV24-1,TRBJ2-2,ATSDLRTSGGPLTGELF
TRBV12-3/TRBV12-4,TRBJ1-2,ASSLVAEYGYT
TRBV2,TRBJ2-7,ASREGLAGSYEQY
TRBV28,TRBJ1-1,ASSLGQGAFTEAF
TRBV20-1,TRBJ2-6,SARDPRRGVGANVLT
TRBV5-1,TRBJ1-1,ASSSGLEAF
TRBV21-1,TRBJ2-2,ASSPPGAANTGELF
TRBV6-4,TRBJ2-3,ASSDSGGTDTQY
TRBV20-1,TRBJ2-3,SARSLAVQY
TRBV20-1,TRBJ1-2,SAREGQSDNYGYT
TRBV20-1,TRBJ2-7,SASQGDYEQY
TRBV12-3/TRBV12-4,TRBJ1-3,ASDGGGNTIY
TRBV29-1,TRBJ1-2,SAIGLRGYGYT
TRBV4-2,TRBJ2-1,ASSQGKAYNEQF
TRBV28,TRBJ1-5,ASSDRGDQPQH
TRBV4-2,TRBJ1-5,ASSPEDRGYQPQH
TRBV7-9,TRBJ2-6,AINRGARSGANVLT
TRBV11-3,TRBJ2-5,ASGMTEQETQY
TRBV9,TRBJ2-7,ASSDRVAPTYEQY
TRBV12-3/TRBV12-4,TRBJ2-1,ASKLAGAANEQF
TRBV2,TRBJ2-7,ASSEATSGRDEQY
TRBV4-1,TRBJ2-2,ASSKRSGELF
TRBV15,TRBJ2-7,ATSRGTGQIYEQY
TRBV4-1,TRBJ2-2,ASSQKVWGLRGGDTGELF
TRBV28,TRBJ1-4,ASSFRDSELF
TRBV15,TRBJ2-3,ATSRDLSDTQY
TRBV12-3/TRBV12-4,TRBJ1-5,ASSSDRGPYSNQPQH
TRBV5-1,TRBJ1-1,ASSSGGTAGPEAF
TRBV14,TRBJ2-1,ASSRGIVSYNEQF
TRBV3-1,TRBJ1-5,ASSQDGQADQPQH
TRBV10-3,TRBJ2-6,AISVPGQGSGANVLT
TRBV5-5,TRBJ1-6,ASSSGTVNSPLH
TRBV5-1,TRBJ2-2,ASSLGSGRVNTGELF
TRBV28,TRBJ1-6,ASSLSFPRRLNSPLH
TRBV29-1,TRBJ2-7,SVDRVAYEQY
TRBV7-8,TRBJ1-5,ASSLAGTGTVGQPQH
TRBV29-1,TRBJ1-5,SAYLTGGGNQPQH
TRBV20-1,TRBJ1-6,SARQGARSNSPLH
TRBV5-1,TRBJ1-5,ASSLRTDQPQH
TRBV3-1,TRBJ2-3,ASSPGRGRGADTQY
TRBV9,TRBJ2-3,ASSPEGGLYTDTQY
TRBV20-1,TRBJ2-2,SASGLAGAGTGELF
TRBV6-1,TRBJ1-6,ASSEGQGSNNSPLH
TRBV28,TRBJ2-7,ASSFRSVSYEQY
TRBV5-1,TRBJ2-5,ASSRGFQETQY